This record looks at one TCR beta chain sequence and its context. Its antigen is currently unknown. The entry originates in a study of Ad26.COV2.S vaccination and SARS-CoV-2 variants. Looking at the study overall: By the intramuscular route, Ad26.COV2.S was given once, or twice 56 days apart.

Only in-frame clones appear in the TCRdb table, and some are missing; sequencing was by immunoSEQ multiplex PCR. The sample holds about 250,000 clones, around 88% seen once. Study results and limitations: Total T cell responses, in the TCR breadth and depth analyses, may have been underestimated. Placebo recipients had lower spike-specific TCR breadth than vaccine recipients.

This CDR3 is 18 amino acids long. CDR1 and CDR2 (germline): SEHNR, FQNEAQ (reference sequence). The trim removed 7 bases at V and 2 bases at J, leaving 11 bases unmatched. Treatment given: over 15 received Ad26.COV2.S at low or high dose, single or two shots; several received placebo; per-sample allocation not given. Vaccine and placebo recipients were sampled on day 63 after the first injection. The chain has TRBV7-9 and TRBJ2-2; 12 bases map to TRBD2. The material sequenced was peripheral blood, taken in a trial of Ad26.COV2.S vaccine versus placebo. This receptor was taken from a person aged 18 to 59 who received the Ad26.COV2.S COVID-19 vaccine or a placebo. CDR3 amino acids: CASTRGLAGRVNTGELFF. For the CDR3, the DNA is TGTGCCAGCACCAGAGGACTAGCGGGAAGAGTTAACACCGGGGAGCTGTTTTTT.